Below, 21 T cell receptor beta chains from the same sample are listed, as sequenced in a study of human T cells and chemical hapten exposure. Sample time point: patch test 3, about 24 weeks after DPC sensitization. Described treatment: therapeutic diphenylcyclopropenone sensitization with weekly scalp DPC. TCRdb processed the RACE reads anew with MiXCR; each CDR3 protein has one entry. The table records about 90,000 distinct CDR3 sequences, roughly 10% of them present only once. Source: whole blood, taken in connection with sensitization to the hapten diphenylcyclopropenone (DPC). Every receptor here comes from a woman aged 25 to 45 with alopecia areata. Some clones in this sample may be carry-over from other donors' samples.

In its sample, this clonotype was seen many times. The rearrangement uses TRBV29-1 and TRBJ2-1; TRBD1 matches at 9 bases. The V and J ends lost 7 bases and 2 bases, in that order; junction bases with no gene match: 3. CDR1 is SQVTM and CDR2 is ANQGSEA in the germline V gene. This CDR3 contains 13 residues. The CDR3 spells CSARDRAYNEQFF. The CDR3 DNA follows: TGCAGCGCCCGGGACAGGGCCTACAATGAGCAGTTCTTC.

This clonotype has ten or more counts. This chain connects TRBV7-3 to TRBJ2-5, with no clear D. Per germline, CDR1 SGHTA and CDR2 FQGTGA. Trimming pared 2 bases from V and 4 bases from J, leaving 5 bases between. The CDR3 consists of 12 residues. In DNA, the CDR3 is TGTGCCAGCAGCTTAGACGGAGAGACCCAGTACTTC. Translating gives CASSLDGETQYF.

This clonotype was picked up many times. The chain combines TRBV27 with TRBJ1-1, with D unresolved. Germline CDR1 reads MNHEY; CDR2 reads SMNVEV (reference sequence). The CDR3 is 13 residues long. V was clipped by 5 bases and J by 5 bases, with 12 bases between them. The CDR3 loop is CASSVKEGTEAFF. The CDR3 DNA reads TGTGCCAGCAGTGTCAAAGAGGGAACTGAAGCTTTCTTT.

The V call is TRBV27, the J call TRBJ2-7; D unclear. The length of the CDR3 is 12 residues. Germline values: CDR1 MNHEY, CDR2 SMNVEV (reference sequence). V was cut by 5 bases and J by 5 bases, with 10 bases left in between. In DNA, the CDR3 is TGTGCCAGCAGTACTGACATACACGAGCAGTACTTC. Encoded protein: CASSTDIHEQYF.

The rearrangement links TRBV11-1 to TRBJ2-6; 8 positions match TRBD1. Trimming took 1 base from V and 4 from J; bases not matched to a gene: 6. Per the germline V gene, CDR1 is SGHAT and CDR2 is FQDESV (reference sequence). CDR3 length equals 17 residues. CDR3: CASSLVWTGRGANVLTF. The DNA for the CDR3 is TGTGCCAGCAGCTTAGTCTGGACAGGGCGCGGGGCCAACGTCCTGACTTTC.

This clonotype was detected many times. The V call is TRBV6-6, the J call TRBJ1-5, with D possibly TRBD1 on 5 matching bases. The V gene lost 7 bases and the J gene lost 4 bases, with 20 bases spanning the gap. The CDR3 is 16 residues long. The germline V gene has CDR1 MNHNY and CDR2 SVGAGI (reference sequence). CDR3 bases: TGTGCCAGCAACGCAATCCCCCAGGGAAGTAATCAGCCCCAGCATTTT. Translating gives CASNAIPQGSNQPQHF.

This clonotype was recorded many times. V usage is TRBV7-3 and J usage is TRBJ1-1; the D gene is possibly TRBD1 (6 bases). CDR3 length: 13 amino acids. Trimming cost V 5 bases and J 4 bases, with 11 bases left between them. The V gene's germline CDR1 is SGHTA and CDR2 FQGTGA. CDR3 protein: CASSRRGSTEAFF. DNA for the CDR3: TGTGCCAGCAGCCGCAGGGGAAGCACTGAAGCTTTCTTT.

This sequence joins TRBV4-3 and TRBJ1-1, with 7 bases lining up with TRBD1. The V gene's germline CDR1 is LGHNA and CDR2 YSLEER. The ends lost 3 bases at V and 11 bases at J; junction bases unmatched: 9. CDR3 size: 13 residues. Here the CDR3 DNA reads TGCGCCAGCAGCCAGGGCACCCCGACAGGGGCTTTCTTT. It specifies CASSQGTPTGAFF.

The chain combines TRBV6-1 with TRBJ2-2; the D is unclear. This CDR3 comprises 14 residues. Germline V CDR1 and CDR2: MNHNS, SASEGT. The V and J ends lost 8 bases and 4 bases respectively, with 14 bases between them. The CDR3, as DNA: TGTGCCAGCCGGGTGGGCTACCTCACCGGGGAGCTGTTTTTT. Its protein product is CASRVGYLTGELFF.

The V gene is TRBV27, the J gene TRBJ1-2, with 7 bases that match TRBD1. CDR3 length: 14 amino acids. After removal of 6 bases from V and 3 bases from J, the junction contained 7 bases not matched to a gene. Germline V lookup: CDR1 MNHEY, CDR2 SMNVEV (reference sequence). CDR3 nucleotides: TGTGCCAGCAGGCCCGCACAGGGGTACTATGGCTACACCTTC. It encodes CASRPAQGYYGYTF.

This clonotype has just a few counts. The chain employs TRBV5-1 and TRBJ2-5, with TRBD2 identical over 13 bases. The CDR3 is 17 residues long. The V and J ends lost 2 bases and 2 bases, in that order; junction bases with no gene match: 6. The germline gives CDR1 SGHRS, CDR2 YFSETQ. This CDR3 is CASSFPTSGGKQETQYF. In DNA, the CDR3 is TGCGCCAGCAGCTTCCCGACTAGCGGGGGGAAACAAGAGACCCAGTACTTC. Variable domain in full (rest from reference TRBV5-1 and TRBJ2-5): KAGVTQTPRYLIKTRGQQVTLSCSPISGHRSVSWYQQTPGQGLQFLFEYFSETQRNKGNFPGRFSGRQFSNSRSEMNVSTLELGDSALYLCASSFPTSGGKQETQYFGPGTRLLVL.

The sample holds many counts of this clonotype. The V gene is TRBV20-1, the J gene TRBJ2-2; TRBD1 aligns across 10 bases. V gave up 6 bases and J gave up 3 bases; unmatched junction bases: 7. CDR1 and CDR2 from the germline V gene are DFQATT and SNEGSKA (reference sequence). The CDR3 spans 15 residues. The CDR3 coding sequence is TGCAGTGCCAAACCCGGGACAGGGGACACCGGGGAGCTGTTTTTT. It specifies CSAKPGTGDTGELFF.

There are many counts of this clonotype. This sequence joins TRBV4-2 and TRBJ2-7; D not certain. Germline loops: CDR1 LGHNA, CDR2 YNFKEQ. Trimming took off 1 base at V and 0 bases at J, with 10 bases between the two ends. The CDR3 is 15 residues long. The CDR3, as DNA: TGTGCCAGCAGCCAAGGACTTTCGAGCTCCTACGAGCAGTACTTC. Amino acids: CASSQGLSSSYEQYF.

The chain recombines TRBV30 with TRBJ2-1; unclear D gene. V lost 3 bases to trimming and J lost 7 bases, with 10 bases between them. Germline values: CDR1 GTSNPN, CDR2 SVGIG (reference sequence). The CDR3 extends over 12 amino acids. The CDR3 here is CAWSVDRNEQFF. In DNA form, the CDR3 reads TGTGCCTGGAGCGTAGACCGAAATGAGCAGTTCTTC. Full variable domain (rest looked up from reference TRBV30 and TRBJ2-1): SQTIHQWPATLVQPVGSPLSLECTVEGTSNPNLYWYRQAAGRGLQLLFYSVGIGQISSEVPQNLSASRPQDRQFILSSKKLLLSDSGFYLCAWSVDRNEQFFGPGTRLTVL.

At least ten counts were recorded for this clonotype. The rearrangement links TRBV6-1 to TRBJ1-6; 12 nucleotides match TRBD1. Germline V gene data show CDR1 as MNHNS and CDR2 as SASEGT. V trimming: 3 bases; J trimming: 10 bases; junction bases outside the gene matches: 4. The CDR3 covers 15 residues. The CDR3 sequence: CASSDGTGGQSPLHF. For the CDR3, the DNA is TGTGCCAGCAGTGATGGGACAGGGGGCCAATCACCCCTCCACTTT.

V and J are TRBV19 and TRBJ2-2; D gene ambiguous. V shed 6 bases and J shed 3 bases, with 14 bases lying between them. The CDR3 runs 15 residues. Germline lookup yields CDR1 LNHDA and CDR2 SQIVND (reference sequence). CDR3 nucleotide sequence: TGTGCCAGTAGACCCTGGAGAGAGGACACCGGGGAGCTGTTTTTT. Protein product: CASRPWREDTGELFF.

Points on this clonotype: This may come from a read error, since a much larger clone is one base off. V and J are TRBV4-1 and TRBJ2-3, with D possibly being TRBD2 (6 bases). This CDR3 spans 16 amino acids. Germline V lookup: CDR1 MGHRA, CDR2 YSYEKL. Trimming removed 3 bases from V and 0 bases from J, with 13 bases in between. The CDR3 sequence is CASSQTRASSTDTQYF. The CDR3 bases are TGCGCCAGCAGCCAGACTAGGGCAAGTAGCACAGATACGCAGTATTTT.

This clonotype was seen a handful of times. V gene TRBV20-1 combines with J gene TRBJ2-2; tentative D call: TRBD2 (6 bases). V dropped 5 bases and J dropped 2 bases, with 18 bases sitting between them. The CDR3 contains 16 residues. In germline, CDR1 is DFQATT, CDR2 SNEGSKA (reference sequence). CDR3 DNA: TGCAGTGCTCCAGCGAAGGGGACTGTCAACACCGGGGAGCTGTTTTTT. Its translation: CSAPAKGTVNTGELFF.

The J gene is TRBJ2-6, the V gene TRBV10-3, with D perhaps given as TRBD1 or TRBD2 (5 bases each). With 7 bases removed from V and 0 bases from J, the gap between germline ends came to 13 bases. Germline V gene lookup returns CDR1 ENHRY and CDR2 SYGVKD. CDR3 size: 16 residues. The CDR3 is CAITQGAASGANVLTF. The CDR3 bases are TGTGCCATCACCCAGGGAGCAGCCTCTGGGGCCAACGTCCTGACTTTC.

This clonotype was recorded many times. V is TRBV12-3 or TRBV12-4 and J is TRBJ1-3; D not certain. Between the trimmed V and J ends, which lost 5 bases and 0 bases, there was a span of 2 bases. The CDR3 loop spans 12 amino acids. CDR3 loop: CASSGSGNTIYF. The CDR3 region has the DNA TGTGCCAGCAGTGGCTCTGGAAACACCATATATTTT.

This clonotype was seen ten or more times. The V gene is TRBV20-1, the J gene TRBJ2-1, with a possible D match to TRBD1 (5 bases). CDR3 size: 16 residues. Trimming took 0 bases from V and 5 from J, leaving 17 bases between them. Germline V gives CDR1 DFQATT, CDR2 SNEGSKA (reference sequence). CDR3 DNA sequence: TGCAGTGCTAGAGACACGCAGGTCAGGGTGCACAATGAGCAGTTCTTC. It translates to CSARDTQVRVHNEQFF.